This TCR beta chain stems from a study of OX40 agonist ivuxolimab in advanced cancers. Study as a whole: Every 2 weeks, patients received ivuxolimab intravenously, dosed at 0.01 to 10 mg/kg. Partial response was recorded in three patients: one hepatocellular carcinoma and two cutaneous melanoma cases.

For this clone: Its specificity is not known.

The germline V gene has CDR1 SEHNR and CDR2 FQNEAQ (reference sequence). The CDR3 is 15 amino acids. Trimming stripped 1 base from V and 1 base from J, with 8 bases between. Data came from immunoSEQ multiplex PCR; TCRdb stores just in-frame clones and leaves some out. In the table there are about 27,000 clones, around 83% of which are singletons. Study conclusions and caveats: Relative to CD4+, CD8+ T cells held more expanded clones on average. The 0.1-3.0 mg/kg partial responders had among the lowest clonal expansion.

The TCR originated in an adult with an advanced solid tumor such as melanoma, head and neck, liver or kidney cancer. The chain combines TRBV7-9 with TRBJ2-1; D unresolved. The sequencing here drew on CD4+ or CD8+ T cells sorted from blood, taken in a trial of the OX40 agonist ivuxolimab. As DNA, the CDR3 is TGTGCCAGCAGCTTAGTTGGGGTTTCCTACAATGAGCAGTTCTTC. Amino acid sequence: CASSLVGVSYNEQFF.